The following is a T cell receptor beta chain sequence with its context. At least ten counts were recorded for this clone. Its specific antigen is unknown. The input lacks base qualities; no much larger clone sits a single base away. Based on the germline V gene (reference sequence), the CDR1 and CDR2 sequences are SGHNT and YYREEE. From cysteine to phenylalanine, the CDR3 is 16 amino acids long. The entry retains the CDR3 DNA only, 48 bases that are in frame from base 1. V is reduced by 0 bases and J by 0 bases, leaving a spacing of 10 bases between them. The library was produced with the immunoSEQ multiplex PCR assay. For the multiplex PCR, a mixture combining 60 forward primers for TCR Vbeta segments and 13 reverse primers for TCR Jbeta segments was used. Amplification of the CDR3 region of rearranged TCR beta genes was performed with a multiplex PCR assay on genomic DNA. The amplified TCR beta libraries were sequenced on the Illumina HiSeq System as 87-base-pair reads. As for how the authors treated the data: A later analysis counted approximately 84 million unique TCR beta chains across the 600 to 850 repertoires, and around 9.9 million of these chains were shared by at least two donors. A nearest-neighbor algorithm error-corrected the raw reads and collapsed the reads into unique sequences, merging closely related sequences to remove PCR and sequencing errors. CDR3 sequences were aligned to IMGT reference sequences to assign V, D and J gene segments. Each retained sequence needed at least a six-nucleotide match to both a V gene segment and a J gene segment. Rearrangements were classified as productive when the CDR3 lacked stop codons and remained in frame with V and J, and all other rearrangements were classified as non-productive. Following IMGT convention, CDR3 was defined as the stretch from the second conserved V-encoded cysteine to the conserved J-encoded phenylalanine. Sequences without an unambiguous match to a single V gene segment were excluded from the earlier analysis of approximately 560 of the donors. In an earlier analysis of 500 to 750 of the donors, V segments were called functional above 56.7% productive rearrangements and were called segregating when the between-donor standard deviation exceeded 5%. To diagnose cytomegalovirus status from the catalog of TCR beta chain sequences, a statistical classification framework was built. V and J gene assignment, in a later analysis, came from comparing TCR nucleotide sequences with IMGT/GENE-DB human TR gene sequences. Using the TCRdist pipeline, a later analysis assigned CDR3 sequences along with most-parsimonious VDJ recombination scenarios. In a later analysis, every TCR beta chain was defined by the combination of its CDR3 amino acid sequence and its V-gene family, and reads without a unique V-gene family were dropped. A later analysis removed roughly 590 highly shared, low-generation-probability nucleotide sequences to deal with suspected cross-contamination and a sequencing artifact. For each public chain, a later analysis derived a clonal expansion index from normalized ranks of inferred template counts within each repertoire. In a later analysis, generation probabilities were computed with a VDJ recombination model fitted to out-of-frame rearrangements, and the resulting probabilities were checked against IGoR. A later analysis scored TCR-TCR, TCR-HLA and TCR-CMV co-occurrence with hypergeometric tests, applying a repertoire-size bias correction to TCR pairs. In a later analysis, false discovery rates were estimated by permuting HLA or CMV assignments 20 times. In a later analysis, co-occurring TCRs were grouped using DBSCAN, with TCRdist sequence similarity added in when clustering inside HLA-allele-positive subsets. Repertoires with fewer than 30,000 or more than 120,000 public chains, plus five repertoires with anomalous nucleotide sharing, were excluded from co-occurrence clustering. Here the immuneACCESS table is served through TCRdb, limited to in-frame sequences with V and J called. Missing clones are a known gap in these copies; in checked studies unresolved V genes cover under half, and the rest lacks a known reason. The V and J calls and clone size come from that table; D and trimming were worked out from the DNA. The sample table lists some 120,000 clones, around 80% of them with a count of one. More than 20% of the sample goes to the ten largest clones.

In total, approximately 690 healthy bone marrow donors made up the cohort. Cohort members were all nominally healthy when sampled, although unrecorded immune exposures were likely present. The donor tested CMV seropositive and was one of the 289 seropositive cohort members. Every donor gave a peripheral blood sample, and the peripheral blood mononuclear cells from that sample were used for TCR beta sequencing. The Qiagen DNeasy Blood Extraction Kit was used to extract genomic DNA from the blood cell samples. The data were obtained in a study of cytomegalovirus exposure and HLA in healthy donors (dated by TCRdb to 2017 to 2019). Background on the whole study: According to an earlier analysis of a few hundred of the donors, some 180 million T cells yielded roughly 100 million unique TCR beta sequences and 276 Gb of sequence data. Roughly 5 DR-DQ haplotypes were handled as single units for association and clustering because linkage in the cohort was strong. All discovery cohort repertoires had been generated on a single sequencing platform. In a later analysis, previously published TCR beta repertoires from hundreds of donors were re-analyzed and high-resolution HLA genotyping was added so that TCR occurrence patterns could be studied. To decide whether each TCR beta V gene segment behaved as functional or pseudogenic, an earlier analysis of 587 of the donors relied on high-throughput TCR beta sequencing. In a later genetic analysis, genome-wide SNP genotypes for about 65% of the 666 donors were used, and that subset was treated as a discovery cohort. Besides the first cohort of roughly 640 subjects, a separate validation cohort made up of over a hundred different subjects was used. The later analysis used no new phenotypic data to find candidate immune exposures, relying instead on TCR beta sequences and their occurrence across donors. The study aimed to test whether signatures of past pathogen exposure could be identified by cataloging public T cell receptors. Among the roughly 400 genotyped donors, approximately 81% belonged to the genetic ancestry cluster associated with self-reported Caucasian donors. HLA typing included class I and class II loci at four-digit resolution. The T cell repertoires of 666 subjects were profiled by immunosequencing and related to cytomegalovirus serostatus. The number of typed donors differed by locus: about 620-640 for A, B, C, DRB1 and DQB1; approximately 520 for DQA1; 606 for DPA1; and some 470 for DPB1. An early release covering roughly 640 HLA-typed donors comprised about 310 gigabases of sequencing data and about 90 million unique TCR sequences. To predict cytomegalovirus infection status, the study combined high-throughput TCR immunosequencing, statistical association of individual TCRs with disease status, and machine learning. Donor age, sex, ethnicity and CMV serostatus were compiled alongside the repertoire data. On average, roughly 250,000 unique TCR beta nucleotide sequences were sequenced per donor among a few hundred genotyped donors of the cohort, with approximately 18% of those sequences being non-productive. On the study overall, not on this receptor specifically: A later analysis found that most CMV-associated TCR beta chains appeared HLA-restricted, with HLA associations seemingly driven largely by CMV exposure. Linkage disequilibrium might explain the correlated functional status among segregating V segments, but an unknown experimental factor could not be excluded. When HLA alleles, especially DR and DQ, strongly co-occurred, TCR associations were difficult to assign to individual alleles. In a later analysis, the rate of TCR association differed among HLA loci, with DRB1 alleles having the most associated TCRs and HLA-C alleles having the fewest. HLA typing was unavailable for some donors at each locus, so association tests used only the typed subset. A later genetic analysis reported fewer N-insertions in productive TCRs among donors in an Asian-associated ancestry cluster than the approximately 670-donor mean. Some IMGT-functional V segments, including TRBV6-2 and TRBV6-3, could not be told apart with the 87-base-pair reads, so those segments were excluded. A further reported finding was that TCR beta sequences accurately predicted the HLA-A and HLA-B alleles for most subjects in the first cohort. Presence/absence analyses assumed roughly uniform sequencing depth across donors, an assumption that may not hold. In a later analysis, some 18,000 TCR beta sequences were associated with specific HLA alleles at a false discovery rate of 0.05. The study listed around 160 TCR beta chains as associated with cytomegalovirus. In vitro tests confirmed that three of the cytomegalovirus-associated TCR beta chains recognize cytomegalovirus antigens. Across donors, most TCR sequences were observed very rarely, whereas some public TCRs were present in many individuals. In an earlier analysis of some 540 of the donors, most TCR beta V segments appeared in productive rearrangements about 87% or about 30% of the time, broadly matching IMGT annotations. This cohort had only TCR beta chains sequenced, and the lack of alpha or paired-chain data limited which features could be detected. The earlier analysis of 587 of the donors excluded over 15 rarely observed V segments, including chromosome 9 orphons, because counts were too low. A cluster of highly shared sequence variants was judged likely to represent a technical artifact of the sequencing pipeline. The classifier was reported to diagnose cytomegalovirus status with high specificity and sensitivity in both the original and validation cohorts. In a later analysis, several top co-occurrence clusters were reported to appear linked to parvovirus B19, influenza, CMV and Epstein-Barr virus. Compared with equally common non-associated chains, HLA-associated TCR beta chains in a later analysis were more clonally expanded and had lower generation probabilities. In a later genetic analysis, a missense DCLRE1C variant was associated with V-gene and J-gene trimming of TCR beta chains, and the association was replicated in an independent cohort. The authors suggested that the approach could potentially be generalized to other disease states and immunological phenotypes. Immune exposure information for the cohort was limited to CMV serostatus.

Rearrangement joined TRBV5-4 to TRBJ1-5; the D gene is not confidently resolved. Material: PBMCs. This receptor was identified in a man in his thirties or forties in good health and CMV-seropositive. The nucleotide sequence reads as follows: TGTGCCAGCAGCTTGGGCGGGATGTTTAGCAATCAGCCCCAGCATTTT. This translates into CASSLGGMFSNQPQHF.